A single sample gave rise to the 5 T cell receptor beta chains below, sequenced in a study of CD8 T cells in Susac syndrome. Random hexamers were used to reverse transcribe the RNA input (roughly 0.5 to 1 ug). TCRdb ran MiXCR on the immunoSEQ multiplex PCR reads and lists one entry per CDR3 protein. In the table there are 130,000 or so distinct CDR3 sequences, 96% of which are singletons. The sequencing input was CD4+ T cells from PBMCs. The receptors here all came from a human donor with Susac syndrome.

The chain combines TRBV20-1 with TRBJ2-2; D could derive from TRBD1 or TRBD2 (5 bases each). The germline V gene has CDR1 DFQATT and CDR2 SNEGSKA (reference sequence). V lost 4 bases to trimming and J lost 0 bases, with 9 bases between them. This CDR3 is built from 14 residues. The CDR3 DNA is TGCAGTGCTACCAGGGAGACGAACACCGGGGAGCTGTTTTTT. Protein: CSATRETNTGELFF.

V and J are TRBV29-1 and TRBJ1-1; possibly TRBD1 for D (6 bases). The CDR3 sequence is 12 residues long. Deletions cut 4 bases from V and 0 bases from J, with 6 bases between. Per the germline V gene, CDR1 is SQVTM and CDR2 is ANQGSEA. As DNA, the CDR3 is TGCAGCGTTGGGACAGTGAACACTGAAGCTTTCTTT. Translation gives CSVGTVNTEAFF. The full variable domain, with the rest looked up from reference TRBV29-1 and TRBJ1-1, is SAVISQKPSRDICQRGTSLTIQCQVDSQVTMMFWYRQQPGQSLTLIATANQGSEATYESGFVIDKFPISRPNLTFSTLTVSNMSPEDSSIYLCSVGTVNTEAFFGQGTRLTVV.

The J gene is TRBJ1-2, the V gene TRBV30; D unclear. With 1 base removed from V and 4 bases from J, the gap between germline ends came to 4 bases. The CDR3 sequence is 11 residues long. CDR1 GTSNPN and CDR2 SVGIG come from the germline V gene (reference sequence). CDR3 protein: CAWSALYGYTF. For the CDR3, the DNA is TGTGCCTGGAGTGCCCTCTATGGCTACACCTTC.

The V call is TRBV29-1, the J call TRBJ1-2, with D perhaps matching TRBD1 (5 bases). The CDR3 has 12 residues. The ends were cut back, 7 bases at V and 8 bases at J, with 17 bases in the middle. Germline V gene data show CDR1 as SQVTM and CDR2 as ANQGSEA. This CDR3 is CSAGGAEGGYTF. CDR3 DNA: TGCAGCGCGGGAGGGGCGGAAGGCGGCTACACCTTC. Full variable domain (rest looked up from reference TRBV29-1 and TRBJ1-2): SAVISQKPSRDICQRGTSLTIQCQVDSQVTMMFWYRQQPGQSLTLIATANQGSEATYESGFVIDKFPISRPNLTFSTLTVSNMSPEDSSIYLCSAGGAEGGYTFGSGTRLTVV.

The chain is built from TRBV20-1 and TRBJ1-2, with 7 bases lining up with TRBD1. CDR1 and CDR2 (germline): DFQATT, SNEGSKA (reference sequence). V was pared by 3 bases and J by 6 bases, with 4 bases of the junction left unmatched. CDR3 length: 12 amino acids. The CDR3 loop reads CSASRGGDGYTF. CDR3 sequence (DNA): TGCAGTGCTAGTAGAGGGGGCGATGGCTACACCTTC.